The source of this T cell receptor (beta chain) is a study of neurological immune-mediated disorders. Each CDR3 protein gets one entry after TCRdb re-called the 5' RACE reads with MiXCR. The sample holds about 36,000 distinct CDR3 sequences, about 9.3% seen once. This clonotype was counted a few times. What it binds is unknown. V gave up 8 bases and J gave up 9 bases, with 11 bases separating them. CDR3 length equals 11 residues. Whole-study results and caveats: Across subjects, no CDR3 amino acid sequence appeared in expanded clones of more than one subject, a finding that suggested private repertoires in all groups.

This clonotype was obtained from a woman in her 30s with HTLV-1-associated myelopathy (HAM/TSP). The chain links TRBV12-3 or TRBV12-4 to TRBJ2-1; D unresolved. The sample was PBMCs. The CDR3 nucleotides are TGTGCCAGCTCTGGTATCGGTGAGCAGTTCTTC. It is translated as CASSGIGEQFF.